These T cell receptor beta chains were read from a single sample in a study of control samples from healthy donors and cancer patients. Method: immunoSEQ multiplex PCR; TCRdb's copy keeps in-frame clones and lacks some. Here the sample spans some 80,000 clones, about 90% being singletons. Sample: blood. The receptors derive from a man aged 50-60 years in good health. Both conserved end residues are part of each CDR3. The order of the fields is clone size, D gene, V gene, J gene, CDR3 protein, CDR3 DNA. The D gene is left open where the match is weak. Size values are once, few and many counts, or a class for expanded clones, and some rows have none.

.	.	TRBV6-5	TRBJ1-5	CASHGQSSSNQPQHF	TGTGCCAGTCATGGACAGTCATCTAGCAATCAGCCCCAGCATTTT
.	.	TRBV5-1	TRBJ1-4	CASSAAVKSTNEKLFF	TGCGCCAGCAGCGCCGCTGTTAAATCAACTAATGAAAAACTGTTTTTT
.	.	TRBV13	TRBJ2-3	CASSLAGSTDTQYF	TGTGCCAGCAGCTTAGCGGGGAGCACAGATACGCAGTATTTT
.	TRBD1	TRBV5-4	TRBJ2-7	CASSSTGTVGYEQYF	TGTGCCAGCAGCTCGACCGGGACAGTGGGCTACGAGCAGTACTTC
.	TRBD2	TRBV13	TRBJ2-5	CASSSTSGDQETQYF	TGTGCCAGCAGCTCGACTAGCGGAGATCAAGAGACCCAGTACTTC
.	.	TRBV11-2	TRBJ1-2	CASSLTGDYGYTF	TGTGCCAGCAGCTTAACTGGGGACTATGGCTACACCTTC
once	.	TRBV9	TRBJ1-3	CASSVKGFGNTIYF	TGTGCCAGCAGCGTAAAGGGGTTTGGAAACACCATATATTTT
.	.	TRBV29-1	TRBJ1-2	CSVEDLGTPYGYTF	TGCAGCGTTGAAGATCTGGGGACACCTTATGGCTACACCTTC
.	.	TRBV7-3	TRBJ1-6	CASSLTASYNSPLHF	TGTGCCAGCAGCTTAACAGCGTCCTATAATTCACCCCTCCACTTT
.	.	TRBV18	TRBJ1-2	CASSPTQSAQRGYTF	TGTGCCAGCTCACCAACACAATCCGCCCAGAGGGGCTACACCTTC
.	.	TRBV15	TRBJ2-3	CATSSGDTDTQYF	TGTGCCACCAGCAGCGGAGACACAGATACGCAGTATTTT
.	.	TRBV2	TRBJ2-7	CASSEGGRSEQYF	TGTGCCAGCAGTGAGGGGGGGCGTTCCGAGCAGTACTTC
.	.	TRBV3-1/TRBV3-2	TRBJ2-7	CASSQPGFHEQYF	TGTGCCAGCAGCCAGCCCGGGTTCCACGAGCAGTACTTC
.	.	TRBV5-1	TRBJ2-1	CASSLRGTYNEQFF	TGCGCCAGCAGCTTGAGGGGGACGTACAATGAGCAGTTCTTC
.	.	TRBV5-1	TRBJ2-3	CASSLYARGTDTQYF	TGCGCCAGCAGCTTGTACGCCCGGGGGACAGATACGCAGTATTTT
.	TRBD2	TRBV7-8	TRBJ2-1	CASSLKAGTINNEQFF	TGTGCCAGCAGCTTAAAGGCCGGGACTATCAACAATGAGCAGTTCTTC
few	.	TRBV9	TRBJ2-5	CASSVEGGETQYF	TGTGCCAGCAGCGTAGAAGGAGGGGAGACCCAGTACTTC
.	.	TRBV11-2	TRBJ2-7	CASSFADISYEQYF	TGTGCCAGCAGCTTCGCGGACATCTCCTACGAGCAGTACTTC
.	TRBD2	TRBV24-1	TRBJ2-5	CATSDFGLAGETQYF	TGTGCCACCAGTGATTTCGGACTAGCGGGTGAGACCCAGTACTTC
.	.	TRBV6-6	TRBJ1-6	CASSYSGGNSPLHF	TGTGCCAGCAGTTACTCGGGGGGGAATTCACCCCTCCACTTT
.	.	TRBV25-1	TRBJ2-1	CASGQSNEQFF	TGTGCCAGCGGACAATCCAATGAGCAGTTCTTC
.	.	TRBV7-9	TRBJ2-2	CASSLTAVNTGELFF	TGTGCCAGCAGCTTAACGGCCGTGAACACCGGGGAGCTGTTTTTT
.	.	TRBV27	TRBJ2-4	CASSEYRAKNIQYF	TGTGCCAGCAGTGAATACAGAGCCAAAAACATTCAGTACTTC